This TCR beta chain was recorded in a study of T cell responses to AZD1222 COVID-19 vaccine. V lost 1 base and J lost 3; bases outside the gene matches: 4. Looked up from germline, CDR1 is SGHRS and CDR2 is YFSETQ. This CDR3 region has 16 residues. Timing groups of about 4 and about 12 weeks for second doses were pooled. Sequencing was performed with immunoSEQ multiplex PCR; in TCRdb, only in-frame clones are kept and a portion is missing. The table records fewer than 120,000 clones, over 90% of them present only once. Study-wide results and limits: Within unmutated variant regions lay the reported targets of nearly half of spike-specific TCRs.

Comments on this clone: Antigen: not known.

The material was peripheral blood, obtained 28 days after the second AZD1222 dose. The sequence was obtained from an adult who received the AZD1222 COVID-19 vaccine. The chain couples TRBV5-1 to TRBJ2-1, with 10 bases fitting TRBD2. Here the CDR3 reads CASSLLAGVIYNEQFF. The CDR3 DNA sequence: TGCGCCAGCAGCTTGCTAGCGGGAGTTATCTACAATGAGCAGTTCTTC.